The clone carrying this T cell receptor beta chain was seen a handful of times. Here immunoSEQ multiplex PCR was the method, and the copy in TCRdb shows in-frame clones only, minus some. Here the sample spans approximately 100,000 clones, 81% being singletons. V was pared by 2 bases and J by 9 bases, with 13 bases between. Germline loops: CDR1 MNHEY, CDR2 SMNVEV (reference sequence). The CDR3 extends over 13 amino acids. These data originate in a study of blood T cell repertoires in COVID-19. Sequencing was carried out using peripheral blood. The receptor was derived from a woman older than 75 with acute or convalescent COVID-19. The chain has TRBV27 and TRBJ1-2; no reliable D call. The CDR3 DNA reads TGTGCCAGCAGTTTAGTGGCAGGTACCCGCTACACCTTC. Translating gives CASSLVAGTRYTF.